The following is a T cell receptor beta chain sequence with its context. This clone occurred a few times. Its target antigen remains unknown. It has no much larger one-base neighbor in the sample; base qualities were not kept. This entry belongs to a study of T cell responses to AZD1222 COVID-19 vaccine (dated by TCRdb to the early 2020s). Background on the whole study: TCR sequencing was performed for fewer than 250 trial participants, of whom 200 to 220 were given two doses of AZD1222 and 26 were given two doses of MenACWY control vaccine. Trial participants were enrolled by age into 18-55, 56-69 and 70-plus year subgroups, with about 150, 28 and 57 TCR-sequenced participants respectively. Beyond this particular receptor, the publication reports: No day 14 peak-response samples were available, so repertoires were characterized only after the peak T cell response. After two AZD1222 doses, spike-specific TCR breadth and depth were significantly higher than at day 0 and than in MenACWY recipients. The whole spike protein was spanned by vaccine-associated CD4 TCRs, and dominant responses were seen in regions 160-218 and 743-854. Epitopes outside the regions mutated in the B.1.351 and B.1.1.7 variants were reportedly recognized by nearly half of the unique spike-specific TCRs. Conclusions about previously exposed vaccinees were limited because only a handful of AZD1222 recipients were SARS-CoV-2 seropositive at baseline. In the small 56-69-year group, the increase in depth fell short of significance, most likely because of low power. Participants were mostly white British, with more females than males. The authors suggested clonal diversity may have been underestimated.

The CDR3 regions of human TCRbeta chains were analyzed by immunosequencing. As for the original processing: Repertoire TCRs were checked for matches against a reference library of SARS-CoV-2-specific TCRs that had been generated using the MIRA antigen-specificity platform. Breadth meant the fraction of unique TCRs that were SARS-CoV-2-associated, whereas depth meant the fraction of total T cells that were SARS-CoV-2-associated. Using the MIRA data, each spike-specific TCR was mapped to the spike region that the TCR reacts to and placed in a CD4 or CD8 class. Log10-transformed breadth and depth values were compared by one-way ANOVA with Sidak's multiple comparisons tests. TCRdb provides this immuneACCESS table in a form limited to in-frame rearrangements. Some clones are lacking; in checked studies, under half of them reflect an unresolved V gene, and why the rest are absent is not known. The DNA gave D and trimming, while V, J and clone size come from that table. The sample table holds over 150,000 clones, of which 86% were seen once. The top ten clones comprise roughly 5.8% of the sample.

The germline V gene yields MGHRA for CDR1 and YSYEKL for CDR2. V is pared back by 0 bases and J by 0 bases, with 12 bases lying between the germline termini. From the cysteine through the phenylalanine, the CDR3 covers 18 amino acids. The entry retains the CDR3 DNA only, 54 bases that are in frame from base 1. According to the study, the label for this sample's time point signals: baseline before first vaccination. The sample's treatment or condition label, decoded: meningococcal conjugate vaccine given as trial control. Vaccinee samples were obtained from the UK trials COV001 and COV002, which included a single-blind randomized controlled phase 2/3 trial of AZD1222 (ChAdOx1 nCoV-19) in healthy adults. Trial participant PBMC samples were collected at day 0 and day 28 after the second dose for TCRbeta chain sequencing.

The clonotype originates from an adult in good health. The specimen comprised peripheral blood, sampled on day 0 of MenACWY control vaccination. Recombination joined TRBV4-1 with TRBJ2-6; the D gene is unclear. The DNA reads TGCGCCAGCAGCCAAGATTCCGAGATGAACTCTGGGGCCAACGTCCTGACTTTC. The resulting protein is CASSQDSEMNSGANVLTF.